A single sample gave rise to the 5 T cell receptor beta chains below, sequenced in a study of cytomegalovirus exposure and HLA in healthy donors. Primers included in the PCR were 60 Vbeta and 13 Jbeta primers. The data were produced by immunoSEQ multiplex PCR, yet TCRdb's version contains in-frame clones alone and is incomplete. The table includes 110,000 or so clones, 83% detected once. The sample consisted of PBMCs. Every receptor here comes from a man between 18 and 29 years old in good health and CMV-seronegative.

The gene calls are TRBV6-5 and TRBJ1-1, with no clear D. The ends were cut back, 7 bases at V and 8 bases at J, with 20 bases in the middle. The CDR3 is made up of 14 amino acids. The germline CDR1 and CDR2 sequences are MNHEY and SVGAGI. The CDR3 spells CASMTPGVSLEAFF. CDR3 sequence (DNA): TGTGCCAGCATGACTCCGGGAGTCTCCTTGGAAGCTTTCTTT.

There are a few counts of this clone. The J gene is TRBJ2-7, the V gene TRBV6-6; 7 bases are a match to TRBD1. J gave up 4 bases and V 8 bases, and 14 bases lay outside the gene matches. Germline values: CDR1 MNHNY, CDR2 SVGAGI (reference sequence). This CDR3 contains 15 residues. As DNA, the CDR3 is TGTGCCAGCGCTCCTATACCGGGACAGTGGTACGAGCAGTACTTC. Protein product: CASAPIPGQWYEQYF.

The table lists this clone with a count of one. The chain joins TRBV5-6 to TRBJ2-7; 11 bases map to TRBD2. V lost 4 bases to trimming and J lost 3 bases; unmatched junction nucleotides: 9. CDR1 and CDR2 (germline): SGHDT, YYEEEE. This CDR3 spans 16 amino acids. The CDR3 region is CASSPTRLAGYYEQYF. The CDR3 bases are TGTGCCAGCAGCCCCACCCGACTAGCGGGATACTACGAGCAGTACTTC.

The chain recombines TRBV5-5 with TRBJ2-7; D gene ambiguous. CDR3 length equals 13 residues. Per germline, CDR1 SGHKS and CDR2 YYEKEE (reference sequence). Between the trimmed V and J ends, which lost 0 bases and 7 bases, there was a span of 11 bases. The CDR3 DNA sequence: TGTGCCAGCAGCTTGGCCGATCGAGAGGAGCAGTACTTC. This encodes CASSLADREEQYF.

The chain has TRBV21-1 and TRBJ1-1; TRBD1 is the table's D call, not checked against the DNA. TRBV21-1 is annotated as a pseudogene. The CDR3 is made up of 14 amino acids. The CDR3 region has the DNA TGTGCCAGCAGCAAGCGACAGTCGAACACTGAAGCTTTCTTT. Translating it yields CASSKRQSNTEAFF.